The TCR beta chain described here comes from a study of naive and memory T cell subsets (dated by TCRdb to 2017 to 2019). With regard to the full study: An open-source, UMI-based TCR alpha and beta sequencing pipeline was applied to sorted naive and memory peripheral blood T cell subsets. Complete agreement was observed between the functional CMV T cell responses and the IgG serology results. RNA was DNase-treated and reverse transcribed with TCR constant-region primers, mostly using SuperScript III.

The CDR3 starts with the cysteine, ends with the phenylalanine, and has 14 residues. Of the read, only the CDR3 DNA is kept; its 42 bases are in frame from base 1. Concerning this clonotype itself: Which antigen it targets is not known. The sample holds no much larger clone one base away, and base qualities are not on file.

Paper-wide results and their limitations: TCR abundance followed a power law with an exponent that was different for naive and memory subsets but consistent across the three individuals. In both CD4 and CD8 cells, the Gini index increased while Shannon and inverse Simpson diversity decreased from naive through CM, EM and EMRA. No ground truth was available to validate the repertoire findings for the naive and memory subsets. RNA-based TCR counts may be affected by expression changes linked to T cell activation and differentiation. A clonotype was defined as a single alpha or beta chain sequence rather than as a paired alpha/beta receptor. A few larger clonotypes were found in naive repertoires, especially CD8, and these larger clonotypes were possibly memory cells re-expressing CD45RA. After error correction, over 90% of naive TCR sequences appeared only once, giving much steeper abundance distributions than memory subsets.

From the second PCR step on, the TCR alpha and beta chain libraries were amplified in separate reactions. CMV status of each donor was established by measuring IFNgamma production from CD4+ T cells after fresh PBMCs were stimulated overnight with CMV viral lysate. CD4 T cells were positively selected using Miltenyi beads, after which CD8 T cells were positively selected from the CD4-negative fraction. Cells were stained for CD3, CD4, CD8, CD45RA, CD27 and a live/dead dye and were sorted on a BD Aria II into four subsets based on CD45RA and CD27. Blood was obtained from a few healthy volunteers, and the blood from each volunteer was fractionated into CD4 and CD8 T cells and subsequently into four differentiation subsets. Approximately 120 ml of peripheral blood was taken from each donor, and PBMC were separated by density-gradient centrifugation on Ficoll-Paque PLUS. Sorted cells were lysed in RLT buffer, and RNA was extracted with a Qiagen RNeasy kit and stored at -80°C.

The library was prepared using UMI-ligation and nested PCR. The beta constant-region primer consisted of an equimolar mixture of two oligonucleotides that together covered TRBC1 and TRBC2. The ligated cDNA went through four rounds of PCR with nested alpha and beta constant-region primers together with the SP2 primer. A single-stranded oligonucleotide bearing the SP2 primer plus a 12-nucleotide UMI was ligated onto the 3' end of the cDNA by T4 RNA ligase 1. The ligation reaction was incubated at 16°C for about 20-24 hours. PCR2 was typically run as a SYBR Green qPCR and stopped at a predetermined threshold to prevent over-amplification. Agencourt AMPure XP magnetic beads were used for all purifications after the first. Library quantification was done by Qubit, followed by a TapeStation check on which the main peak was expected at around 650 bp. Pooled libraries were sequenced on an Illumina MiSeq with v2 2x251 paired-end kits, typically giving roughly 0.95-2.3 million reads per sample. Libraries were pooled at around 4 nM per sample, and roughly 4.5-8% PhiX was added to improve cluster recognition. Per the authors' processing: FASTQ reads processed by Demultiplexor were assigned V and J genes by Decombinator through tag matching that tolerated a single base-pair mismatch. Collapsinator relied on UMIs to fix sequencing errors as well as frequency errors caused by PCR heterogeneity. CDR3Translator translated TCRs and extracted CDR3s from the conserved cysteine to the FGXG phenylalanine, flagging non-productive sequences. Gini, Shannon entropy and inverse Simpson indices were calculated on repertoires that had been subsampled to equal numbers of UMI-defined TCRs. Clonotype abundance distributions were fitted to a power law by maximum likelihood within the linear range. When run on a single naive CD8 sample, MIGEC and the pipeline yielded similar UMI counts, similar unique TCR numbers and similar clonal distributions. In one analysis, naive TCRs that were also found in any memory subset of the same donor were excluded from the naive repertoire. A set of 6,000 to 8,000 CMV-associated CDR3 sequences, compiled from VDJdb and a published dataset, was used to search the repertoires. TCRdb itself trimmed the public reads at Q25 with fastp, ran MiXCR and retained productive beta chains. Each entry merges the rows of one CDR3 protein and shows their most common DNA and genes. The V and J calls here are based on TCRdb, not the publication. The sample table contains roughly 83,000 distinct CDR3 sequences; only one count was recorded for approximately 11% of them. The top ten hold more than 0.13% of the sample.

The chain uses TRBV3-2 and TRBJ1-6. TRBV3-2 is reported as a pseudogene. The receptor's source is a human donor in good health. Sequencing was done on a sample of naive CD4+ T cells from blood. In the paper's terms, the cell subset or site label means: naive T cells, CD45RA high CD27+. The CDR3 amino acid sequence is: CASSRRIDNSPLHF. The nucleotide sequence is TGTGCCAGCAGCCGCCGAATAGATAATTCACCCCTCCACTTT.